The source of this TCR beta chain is a study of post-analysis software for immune sequencing data. The study, taken as a whole, reports: TRBV segments more frequent in patients than in controls numbered about five and included TRBV5-6, TRBV5-1 and TRBV20-1.

The CDR3 totals 15 residues. V was cut by 5 bases and J by 0 bases, with 11 bases left in between. CDR1 is PRHDT and CDR2 is FYEKMQ in the germline V gene (reference sequence). A word on this clonotype: Its antigen is undetermined.

Every TCR beta cDNA library bore unique molecular identifiers. T cells numbering about 0.95 to 10 million gave rise to some 520,000 cDNA molecules. TCRdb called the PCR reads again in MiXCR, with one record for every CDR3 protein. The sample includes roughly 540,000 distinct CDR3 sequences, 30% to 40% of them seen just once. The sample comprised blood. The sequence derives from a girl aged 2 to 17 with multiple sclerosis. The chain couples TRBV13 to TRBJ2-1, with D hard to call. The CDR3 loop reads CASSPPDPSYNEQFF. The DNA for the CDR3 is TGTGCCAGCAGCCCACCGGATCCCTCCTACAATGAGCAGTTCTTC.